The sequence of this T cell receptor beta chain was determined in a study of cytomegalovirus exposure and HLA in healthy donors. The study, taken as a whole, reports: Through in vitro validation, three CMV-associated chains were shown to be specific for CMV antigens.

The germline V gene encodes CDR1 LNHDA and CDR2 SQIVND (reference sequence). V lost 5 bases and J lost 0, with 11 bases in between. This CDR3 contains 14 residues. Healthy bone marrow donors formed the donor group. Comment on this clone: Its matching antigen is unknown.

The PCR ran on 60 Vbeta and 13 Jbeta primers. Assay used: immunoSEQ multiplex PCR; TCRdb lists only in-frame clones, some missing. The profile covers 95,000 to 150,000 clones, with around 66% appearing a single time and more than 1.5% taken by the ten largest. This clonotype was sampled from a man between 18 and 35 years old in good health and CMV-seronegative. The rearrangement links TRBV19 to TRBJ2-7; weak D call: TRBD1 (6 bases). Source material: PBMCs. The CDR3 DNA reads TGTGCCAGTAGTCCCCGGACAGACTCCTACGAGCAGTACTTC. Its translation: CASSPRTDSYEQYF.